The 7 T cell receptor beta chains below come from one sample, sequenced in a study of cytomegalovirus exposure and HLA in healthy donors. 60 Vbeta and 13 Jbeta primers were used in PCR. TCRdb keeps only in-frame clones here, not all; method: immunoSEQ multiplex PCR. Of more than 110,000 clones listed, more than 65% are singletons. The sequencing sample was made of PBMCs. These receptors were taken from a woman aged 25-40 years in good health and CMV-seronegative.

This chain connects TRBV30 to TRBJ2-7, with 7 bases lining up with TRBD2. V was clipped by 4 bases and J by 2 bases; unmatched bases: 5. The length of the CDR3 is 13 residues. Germline CDR1 reads GTSNPN; CDR2 reads SVGIG (reference sequence). The CDR3 sequence: CAWNIAGAYEQYF. As DNA, the CDR3 is TGTGCCTGGAATATAGCGGGCGCCTACGAGCAGTACTTC.

This chain joins TRBV5-1 and TRBJ1-1; no definite D call. The CDR3 contains 16 residues. Germline CDR1 and CDR2: SGHRS and YFSETQ. The ends were cut back, 4 bases at V and 3 bases at J, with 19 bases in the middle. As DNA, the CDR3 is TGCGCCAGCAGCCGAACCCTCGCAAGGGAGGACACTGAAGCTTTCTTT. Translated, it gives CASSRTLAREDTEAFF.

The chain has TRBV14 and TRBJ2-7, with 13 bases matching TRBD2. Germline V gives CDR1 SGHDN, CDR2 FVKESK. This CDR3 spans 15 amino acids. J gave up 2 bases and V 4 bases, and 2 bases lay outside the gene matches. CDR3 protein: CASSRGTSGAYEQYF. The CDR3 DNA sequence: TGTGCCAGCAGCCGCGGGACTAGCGGGGCCTACGAGCAGTACTTC.

The rearrangement joins TRBV27 to TRBJ1-2, with 12 bases that match TRBD1. The CDR3 loop spans 16 amino acids. Germline CDR1 is MNHEY and CDR2 is SMNVEV (reference sequence). J lost 6 bases, V lost 4 bases, and 9 bases had no gene match. The CDR3 bases are TGTGCCAGCAGTTCCGGCTCGGGACAGGGGGCCGATGGCTACACCTTC. This codes for CASSSGSGQGADGYTF.

The chain combines TRBV19 with TRBJ2-1; unclear D gene. V was shortened by 0 bases and J by 4 bases, with 10 bases between the two germline ends. Germline-derived CDR1 and CDR2 are LNHDA and SQIVND (reference sequence). The CDR3 is made up of 15 amino acids. CDR3 DNA sequence: TGTGCCAGTAGTATAGATCTCCGCAGATACAATGAGCAGTTCTTC. Its protein is CASSIDLRRYNEQFF.

The chain uses TRBV2 and TRBJ1-2; no reliable D call. Germline CDR1 SNHLY, CDR2 FYNNEI. CDR3 size: 12 residues. V was shortened by 4 bases and J by 4 bases, with 7 bases between the two germline ends. The CDR3: CASSVSGYGYTF. The CDR3 DNA reads TGTGCCAGCAGTGTTTCCGGCTATGGCTACACCTTC.

The count of this clone is one. The chain couples TRBV27 to TRBJ2-2; D is perhaps TRBD1 (6 bases). The CDR3 covers 13 residues. CDR1 is MNHEY, CDR2 SMNVEV, per germline (reference sequence). V shed 6 bases and J shed 6 bases, with 11 bases lying between them. CDR3 protein: CASRPTGSGELFF. DNA for the CDR3: TGTGCCAGCAGACCTACAGGGTCCGGGGAGCTGTTTTTT.